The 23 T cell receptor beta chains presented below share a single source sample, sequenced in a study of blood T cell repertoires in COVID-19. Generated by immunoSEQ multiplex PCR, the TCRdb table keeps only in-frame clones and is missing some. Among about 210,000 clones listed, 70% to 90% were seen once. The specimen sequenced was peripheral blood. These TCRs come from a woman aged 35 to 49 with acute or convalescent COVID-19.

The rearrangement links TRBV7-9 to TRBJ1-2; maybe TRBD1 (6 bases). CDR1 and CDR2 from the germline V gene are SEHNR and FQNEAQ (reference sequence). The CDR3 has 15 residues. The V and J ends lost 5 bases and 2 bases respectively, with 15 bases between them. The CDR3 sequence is CASSQETGRNYGYTF. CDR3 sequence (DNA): TGTGCCAGCAGCCAAGAGACAGGAAGGAACTATGGCTACACCTTC.

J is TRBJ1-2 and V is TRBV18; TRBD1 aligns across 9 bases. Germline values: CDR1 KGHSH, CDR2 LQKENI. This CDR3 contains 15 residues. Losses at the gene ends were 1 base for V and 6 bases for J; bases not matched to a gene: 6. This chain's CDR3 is CASSPLGTGRDGYTF. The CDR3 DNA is TGTGCCAGCTCACCACTAGGGACAGGGCGGGATGGCTACACCTTC.

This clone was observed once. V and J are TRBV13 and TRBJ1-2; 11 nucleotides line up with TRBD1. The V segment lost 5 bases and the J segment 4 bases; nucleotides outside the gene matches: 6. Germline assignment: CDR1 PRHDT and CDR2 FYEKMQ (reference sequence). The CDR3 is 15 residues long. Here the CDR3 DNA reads TGTGCCAGCAGCACCCGGGACAGGGGGTCCTATGGCTACACCTTC. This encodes CASSTRDRGSYGYTF.

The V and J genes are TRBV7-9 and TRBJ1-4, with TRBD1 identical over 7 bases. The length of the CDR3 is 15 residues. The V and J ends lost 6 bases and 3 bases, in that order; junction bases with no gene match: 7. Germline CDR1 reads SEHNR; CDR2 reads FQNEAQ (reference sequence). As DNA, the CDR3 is TGTGCCAGCAGTCCAACCGGGACAGCTAATGAAAAACTGTTTTTT. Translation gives CASSPTGTANEKLFF.

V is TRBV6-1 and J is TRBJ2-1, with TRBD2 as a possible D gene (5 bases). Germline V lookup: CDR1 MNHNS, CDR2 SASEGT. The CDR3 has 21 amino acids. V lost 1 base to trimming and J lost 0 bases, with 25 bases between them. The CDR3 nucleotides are TGTGCCAGCAGTGAAGGGCCCCCGGAGGATCGAATCTTCAGCTCCTACAATGAGCAGTTCTTC. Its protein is CASSEGPPEDRIFSSYNEQFF.

CDR3 sequence (DNA): TGTGCCAGTAGTCTTCCCGGGACAGGAGGTCTGTACTTC. It specifies CASSLPGTGGLYF. The chain is built from TRBV19 and TRBJ2-4; 8 bases align to TRBD1. The J segment lost 15 bases and the V segment lost 5 bases, leaving 12 bases of the junction unmatched. Germline CDR1 is LNHDA and CDR2 is SQIVND (reference sequence). The CDR3 consists of 13 residues. The full variable domain, its missing parts supplied by reference TRBV19 and TRBJ2-4, is DGGITQSPKYLFRKEGQNVTLSCEQNLNHDAMYWYRQDPGQGLRLIYYSQIVNDFQKGDIAEGYSVSREKKESFPLTVTSAQKNPTAFYLCASSLPGTGGLYFGAGTRLSVL.

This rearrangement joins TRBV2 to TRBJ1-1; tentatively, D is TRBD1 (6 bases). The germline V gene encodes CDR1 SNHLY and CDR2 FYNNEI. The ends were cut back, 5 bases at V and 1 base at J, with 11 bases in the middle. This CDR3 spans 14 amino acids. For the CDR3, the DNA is TGTGCCAGCAGTTTCAGGGGATCGAACACTGAAGCTTTCTTT. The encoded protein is CASSFRGSNTEAFF.

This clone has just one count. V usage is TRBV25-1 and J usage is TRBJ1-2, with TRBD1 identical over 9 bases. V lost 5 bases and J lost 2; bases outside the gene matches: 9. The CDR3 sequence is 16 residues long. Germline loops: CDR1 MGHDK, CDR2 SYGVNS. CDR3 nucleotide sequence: TGTGCCAGCAGTACCGGGACAGGGCGTTCCAACTATGGCTACACCTTC. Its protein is CASSTGTGRSNYGYTF.

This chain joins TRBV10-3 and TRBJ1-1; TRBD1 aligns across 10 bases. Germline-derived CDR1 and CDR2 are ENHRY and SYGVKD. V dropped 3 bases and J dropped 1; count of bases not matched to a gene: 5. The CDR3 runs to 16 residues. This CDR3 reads CAISDPGQGRNTEAFF. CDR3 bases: TGTGCCATCAGTGACCCGGGACAGGGGAGGAACACTGAAGCTTTCTTT.

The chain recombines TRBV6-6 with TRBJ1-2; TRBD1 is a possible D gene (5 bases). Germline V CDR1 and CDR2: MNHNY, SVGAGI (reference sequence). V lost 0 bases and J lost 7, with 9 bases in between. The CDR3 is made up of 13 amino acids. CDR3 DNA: TGTGCCAGCAGTTACTCGGGGCCGGGTGGCTACACCTTC. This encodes CASSYSGPGGYTF.

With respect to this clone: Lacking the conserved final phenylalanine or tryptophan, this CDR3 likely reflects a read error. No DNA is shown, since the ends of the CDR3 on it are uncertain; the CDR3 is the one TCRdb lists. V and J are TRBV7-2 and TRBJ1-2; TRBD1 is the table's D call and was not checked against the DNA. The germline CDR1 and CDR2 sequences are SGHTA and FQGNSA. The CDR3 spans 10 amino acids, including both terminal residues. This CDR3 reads CASSLKEAGV.

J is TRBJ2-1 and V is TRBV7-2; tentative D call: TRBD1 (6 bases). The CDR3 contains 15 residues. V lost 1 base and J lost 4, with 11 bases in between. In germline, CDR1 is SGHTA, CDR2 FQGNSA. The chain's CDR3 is CASSLGGPRYNEQFF. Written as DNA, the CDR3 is TGTGCCAGCAGCTTAGGGGGGCCGAGGTACAATGAGCAGTTCTTC.

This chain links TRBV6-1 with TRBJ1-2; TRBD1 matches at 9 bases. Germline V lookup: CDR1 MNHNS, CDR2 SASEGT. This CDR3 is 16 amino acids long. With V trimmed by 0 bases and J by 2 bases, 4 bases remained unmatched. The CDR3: CASSEAEGQGNYGYTF. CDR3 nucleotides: TGTGCCAGCAGTGAAGCCGAGGGACAGGGCAACTATGGCTACACCTTC.

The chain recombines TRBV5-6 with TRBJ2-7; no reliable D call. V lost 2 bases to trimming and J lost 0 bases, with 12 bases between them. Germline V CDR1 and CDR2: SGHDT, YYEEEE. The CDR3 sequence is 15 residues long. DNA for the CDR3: TGTGCCAGCAGCTTCTTGGCAGGTAGCTCCTACGAGCAGTACGTC. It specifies CASSFLAGSSYEQYV.

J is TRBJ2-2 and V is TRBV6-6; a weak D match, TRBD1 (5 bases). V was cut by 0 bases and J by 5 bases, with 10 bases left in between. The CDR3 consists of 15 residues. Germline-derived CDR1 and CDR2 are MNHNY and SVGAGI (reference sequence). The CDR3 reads CASSYSSGRTGELFF. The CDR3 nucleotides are TGTGCCAGCAGTTACTCCTCAGGGCGGACCGGGGAGCTGTTTTTT.

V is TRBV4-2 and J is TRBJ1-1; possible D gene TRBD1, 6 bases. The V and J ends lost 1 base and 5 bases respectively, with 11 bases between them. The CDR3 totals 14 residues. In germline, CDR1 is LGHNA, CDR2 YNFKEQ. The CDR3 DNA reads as TGTGCCAGCAGCCAAGGGGGGCGTGGTACTGAAGCTTTCTTT. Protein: CASSQGGRGTEAFF.

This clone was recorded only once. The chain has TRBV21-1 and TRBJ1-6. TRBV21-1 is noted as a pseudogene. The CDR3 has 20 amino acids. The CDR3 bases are TGTGCCCGCAGCCCGGGGGGTGGGGGGCCGGAAAGATCCTATAATTCACCCCTCCACTTT. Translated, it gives CARSPGGGGPERSYNSPLHF.

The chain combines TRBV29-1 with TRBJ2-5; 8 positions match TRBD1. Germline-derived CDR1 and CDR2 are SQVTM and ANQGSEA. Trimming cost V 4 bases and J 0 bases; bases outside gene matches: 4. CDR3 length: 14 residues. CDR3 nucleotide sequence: TGCAGCGTTGTTGCAGGGGGCAACCAAGAGACCCAGTACTTC. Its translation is CSVVAGGNQETQYF.

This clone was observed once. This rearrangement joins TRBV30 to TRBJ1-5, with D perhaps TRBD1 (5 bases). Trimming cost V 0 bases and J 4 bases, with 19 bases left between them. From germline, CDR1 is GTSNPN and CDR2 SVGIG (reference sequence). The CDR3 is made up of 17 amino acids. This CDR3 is CAWSVHPGAQGNQPQHF. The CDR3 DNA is TGTGCCTGGAGTGTCCACCCGGGAGCCCAGGGAAATCAGCCCCAGCATTTT.

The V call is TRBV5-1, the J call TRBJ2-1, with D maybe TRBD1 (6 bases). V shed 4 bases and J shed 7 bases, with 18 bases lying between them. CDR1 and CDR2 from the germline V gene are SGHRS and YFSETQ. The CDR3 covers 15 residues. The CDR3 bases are TGCGCCAGCAGCCTGGAAGGGGACACAGGGAATGAGCAGTTCTTC. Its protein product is CASSLEGDTGNEQFF.

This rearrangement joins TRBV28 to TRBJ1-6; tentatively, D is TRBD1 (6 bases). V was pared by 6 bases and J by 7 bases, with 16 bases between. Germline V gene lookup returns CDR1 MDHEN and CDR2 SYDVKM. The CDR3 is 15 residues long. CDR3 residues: CASRGETGDNSPLHF. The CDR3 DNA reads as TGTGCCAGCAGGGGTGAGACAGGAGACAATTCACCCCTCCACTTT.

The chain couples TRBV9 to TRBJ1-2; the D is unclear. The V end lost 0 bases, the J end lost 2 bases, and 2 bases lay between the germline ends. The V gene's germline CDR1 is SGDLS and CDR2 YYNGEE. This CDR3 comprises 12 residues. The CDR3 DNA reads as TGTGCCAGCAGCGTAGTAAACTATGGCTACACCTTC. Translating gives CASSVVNYGYTF. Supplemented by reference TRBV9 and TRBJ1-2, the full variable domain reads DSGVTQTPKHLITATGQRVTLRCSPRSGDLSVYWYQQSLDQGLQFLIQYYNGEERAKGNILERFSAQQFPDLHSELNLSSLELGDSALYFCASSVVNYGYTFGSGTRLTVV.

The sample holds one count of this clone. CDR3 in DNA: TGTGCCAGCAGTGTCGGATCCGCCGGGAGCACAGATACGCAGTATTTT. Its translation is CASSVGSAGSTDTQYF. J is TRBJ2-3 and V is TRBV2; D remains unclear. Per the germline V gene, CDR1 is SNHLY and CDR2 is FYNNEI. The ends were cut back, 4 bases at V and 0 bases at J, with 14 bases in the middle. The CDR3 length is 16 residues.